The rows below give T cell receptor beta chains drawn from one sample of a study of shared clonotypes between healthy human individuals. Clones were sequenced by immunoSEQ multiplex PCR, and TCRdb holds only the in-frame ones, with some missing. Of some 2,500,000 clones listed, less than 95% are singletons. Sequences were obtained from naive CD4+ T cells from PBMCs. The receptor set was obtained from a man between 18 and 29 years old in good health. Some clones in this sample may be carry-over from other donors' samples. Both conserved end residues are trimmed from each CDR3. Fields, in order: J gene, clone size, V gene, CDR3 protein. Expanded clones get a size class; other rows say once, few or many, or leave the size out.

>TRBJ2-7|-|TRBV7-3
ASSARRSAEQY
>TRBJ2-5|-|TRBV7-7
ASSPGQGETQY
>TRBJ2-3|-|TRBV5-1
ASRYRTGTSTDTQY
>TRBJ2-1|-|TRBV30
AWSLGKMNEQF
>TRBJ2-7|-|TRBV5-1
ASSRGYSYEQY
>TRBJ2-3|-|TRBV30
AWSVLSGRDPGGDTQY
>TRBJ1-3|-|TRBV7-9
ASSPEDRYY
>TRBJ2-2|-|TRBV30
AWSGLRGNTGELF
>TRBJ1-2|-|TRBV9
ASSVREGNYGYT
>TRBJ1-1|-|TRBV7-3
ASSLDPGTEAF
>TRBJ1-1|-|TRBV6-1
ASSDRVTEAF
>TRBJ1-1|-|TRBV7-9
ASSLVQNTEAF
>TRBJ2-1|-|TRBV4-2
ASSQGGPYSSYNEQF
>TRBJ1-1|-|TRBV6-5
ASSPPGRPEAF
>TRBJ2-1|-|TRBV6-5
ASSYTRDRGNEQF
>TRBJ1-5|few|TRBV19
ASSNGQPQH
>TRBJ1-2|-|TRBV7-9
ASSLGRLYGYT
>TRBJ2-1|-|TRBV6-5
ASSSGQGVYNEQF
>TRBJ2-2|once|TRBV6-1
ASIWEPNTGELF
>TRBJ1-5|few|TRBV11-2
ASSLASYQPQH
>TRBJ2-1|-|TRBV5-4
ASSSPGQGNNEQF
>TRBJ1-3|-|TRBV18
ASSSGGRAGNTIY
>TRBJ2-1|-|TRBV4-1
ASSRGLVGNNEQF
>TRBJ1-1|-|TRBV28
ASSSPGGMNTEAF